A single sample gave rise to the 10 T cell receptor beta chains below, sequenced in a study of Ad26.COV2.S vaccination and SARS-CoV-2 variants. Repertoires were generated with immunoSEQ multiplex PCR, while TCRdb's copy carries only in-frame clones and drops some. The sample has roughly 400,000 clones; around 89% are singletons. Documented treatment: over 15 received Ad26.COV2.S at low or high dose, single or two shots; roughly five received placebo; per-sample allocation not given. Day 63 after the first vaccine or placebo injection was the time point for sampling. This material consisted of peripheral blood, taken in a trial of Ad26.COV2.S vaccine versus placebo. The receptors were sampled from a person aged 18-65 years who received the Ad26.COV2.S COVID-19 vaccine or a placebo.

The J gene is TRBJ2-1, the V gene TRBV28; TRBD1 matches at 7 bases. The V gene end was trimmed by 5 bases and the J gene end by 0 bases; junction bases not matched to a gene: 7. Germline CDR1 is MDHEN and CDR2 is SYDVKM. The length of the CDR3 is 16 residues. The CDR3, as DNA: TGTGCCAGCAGTGCCCAGGGACAGAGCTCCTACAATGAGCAGTTCTTC. Encoded protein: CASSAQGQSSYNEQFF. Looking up the rest from reference TRBV28 and TRBJ2-1 gives the full variable domain: DVKVTQSSRYLVKRTGEKVFLECVQDMDHENMFWYRQDPGLGLRLIYFSYDVKMKEKGDIPEGYSVSREKKERFSLILESASTNQTSMYLCASSAQGQSSYNEQFFGPGTRLTVL.

The rearrangement links TRBV7-3 to TRBJ2-3, with 10 bases fitting TRBD2. V lost 1 base, J lost 7 bases, and 14 bases stayed unmatched. CDR3 length: 18 amino acids. Germline V gives CDR1 SGHTA, CDR2 FQGTGA. This CDR3 is CASSLSPPKAGGPNTQYF. The CDR3 region has the DNA TGTGCCAGCAGCTTAAGTCCCCCGAAAGCGGGAGGGCCTAATACGCAGTATTTT.

The chain uses TRBV30 and TRBJ1-5, with D possibly TRBD1 on 5 matching bases. CDR1 and CDR2 (germline): GTSNPN, SVGIG (reference sequence). The CDR3 totals 13 residues. Trimming shortened V by 5 bases and J by 6 bases, and 14 bases separated the two germline ends. CDR3 coding DNA: TGTGCCTGGGCAGACGGGGGATTTCAGCCCCAGCATTTT. Translating it yields CAWADGGFQPQHF.

This clone came up once. This sequence joins TRBV18 and TRBJ2-2, with D maybe TRBD2 (5 bases). This CDR3 region has 19 residues. Trimming stripped 4 bases from V and 5 bases from J, with 26 bases between. CDR1 KGHSH and CDR2 LQKENI come from the germline V gene. This CDR3 reads CASSLTPPSSTFGTGELFF. CDR3 coding DNA: TGTGCCAGCTCACTAACACCCCCCTCTAGCACCTTTGGGACCGGGGAGCTGTTTTTT.

This chain joins TRBV10-1 and TRBJ2-3, with TRBD2 matching over 10 bases. Germline assignment: CDR1 WNHNN and CDR2 SYGVQD (reference sequence). Trimming cost V 0 bases and J 3 bases; bases outside gene matches: 3. The CDR3 loop spans 16 amino acids. The CDR3 DNA sequence: TGCGCCAGCAGTGAGTCTTTGACTAGCGGGACAGATACGCAGTATTTT. It encodes CASSESLTSGTDTQYF.

The chain has TRBV5-5 and TRBJ1-2; a weak D match, TRBD1 (6 bases). The CDR3 is 15 amino acids. The germline V gene encodes CDR1 SGHKS and CDR2 YYEKEE (reference sequence). The germline V and J ends were trimmed by 4 bases and 0 bases, with 13 bases remaining between them. CDR3 amino acids: CASSPRTDTNYGYTF. DNA of the CDR3: TGTGCCAGCAGCCCTCGGACAGACACTAACTATGGCTACACCTTC. Supplemented by reference TRBV5-5 and TRBJ1-2, the full variable domain reads DAGVTQSPTHLIKTRGQQVTLRCSPISGHKSVSWYQQVLGQGPQFIFQYYEKEERGRGNFPDRFSARQFPNYSSELNVNALLLGDSALYLCASSPRTDTNYGYTFGSGTRLTVV.

The chain employs TRBV28 and TRBJ1-6; D not resolved. This CDR3 is built from 13 residues. Germline V gene lookup returns CDR1 MDHEN and CDR2 SYDVKM. V was clipped by 7 bases and J by 8 bases, with 12 bases between them. As DNA, the CDR3 is TGTGCCAGCATCGATAGGGCTGATTCACCCCTCCACTTT. It encodes CASIDRADSPLHF.

The rearrangement links TRBV10-3 to TRBJ2-5; D is ambiguous. The CDR3 loop spans 10 amino acids. The germline V gene encodes CDR1 ENHRY and CDR2 SYGVKD. V lost 8 bases to trimming and J lost 2 bases, with 3 bases between them. The CDR3 loop reads CAIGQETQYF. The CDR3 DNA reads as TGTGCCATCGGTCAAGAGACCCAGTACTTC.

The rearrangement links TRBV28 to TRBJ1-6; weak D call: TRBD1 (6 bases). The V gene's germline CDR1 is MDHEN and CDR2 SYDVKM. This CDR3 has 14 amino acids. V lost 5 bases and J lost 9, with 14 bases in between. CDR3 loop: CASSPRTVRSPLHF. The DNA of the CDR3 is TGTGCCAGCAGTCCCCGGACAGTCCGTTCACCCCTCCACTTT.

V is TRBV6-2 or TRBV6-3 and J is TRBJ2-7, with 8 nucleotides matching TRBD1. Germline CDR1 reads MNHEY; CDR2 reads SVGEGT. This CDR3 contains 15 residues. The trim removed 5 bases at V and 1 base at J, leaving 7 bases unmatched. In DNA form, the CDR3 reads TGTGCCAGCAGTCCCGGGACAGGTGAATCCTACGAGCAGTACTTC. It translates to CASSPGTGESYEQYF.